This is a list of T cell receptor beta chains from one sample in a study of OX40 agonist ivuxolimab in advanced cancers. TCRdb's table, derived via immunoSEQ multiplex PCR, lists solely in-frame clones and lacks some. The table has roughly 36,000 clones, 60% to 75% seen once. Sequenced here: CD4+ or CD8+ T cells sorted from blood, sampled in a trial of the OX40 agonist ivuxolimab. The source of these receptors is an adult with an advanced solid tumor such as melanoma, head and neck, liver or kidney cancer. Each CDR3 is given with its conserved first and last residue. A D gene is named only where the DNA matches it firmly. Not every row has a clone size; where given, it reads once, few, many or a size class.

d_gene: TRBD1
v_gene: TRBV5-6
abundance: once
j_gene: TRBJ1-2
CDR3aa: CASSFPDRVLYGYTF
CDR3nt: TGTGCCAGCAGCTTTCCGGACAGGGTGCTATATGGCTACACCTTC

d_gene: -
v_gene: TRBV5-1
abundance: -
j_gene: TRBJ2-3
CDR3aa: CASSFGGLTDTQYF
CDR3nt: TGCGCCAGCAGCTTCGGGGGACTCACAGATACGCAGTATTTT

d_gene: -
v_gene: TRBV6-1
abundance: -
j_gene: TRBJ1-1
CDR3aa: CASTRLTEAFF
CDR3nt: TGTGCCAGCACCAGACTTACTGAAGCTTTCTTT

d_gene: -
v_gene: TRBV11-2
abundance: -
j_gene: TRBJ1-1
CDR3aa: CASSLPARPEAFF
CDR3nt: TGTGCCAGCAGCCTACCGGCGAGGCCTGAAGCTTTCTTT

d_gene: -
v_gene: TRBV30
abundance: few
j_gene: TRBJ2-3
CDR3aa: CAWSLFTDTQYF
CDR3nt: TGTGCCTGGAGTCTTTTCACAGATACGCAGTATTTT

d_gene: -
v_gene: TRBV2
abundance: -
j_gene: TRBJ1-2
CDR3aa: CASSYLSAGHQIYGYTF
CDR3nt: TGTGCCAGCAGTTATCTTTCCGCGGGACACCAAATCTATGGCTACACCTTC

d_gene: -
v_gene: TRBV9
abundance: -
j_gene: TRBJ2-3
CDR3aa: CASSVGTLSTDTQYF
CDR3nt: TGTGCCAGCAGCGTCGGGACCCTCAGCACAGATACGCAGTATTTT

d_gene: -
v_gene: TRBV7-9
abundance: once
j_gene: TRBJ2-5
CDR3aa: CASSSSGGLRETQYF
CDR3nt: TGTGCCAGCAGCTCATCAGGGGGGTTGAGGGAGACCCAGTACTTC

d_gene: -
v_gene: TRBV5-8
abundance: few
j_gene: TRBJ1-4
CDR3aa: CASSLGSGTWGEKLFF
CDR3nt: TGTGCCAGCAGCTTGGGAAGCGGGACCTGGGGTGAAAAACTGTTTTTT

d_gene: -
v_gene: TRBV6-5
abundance: once
j_gene: TRBJ2-4
CDR3aa: CASSYGGSGNIQYF
CDR3nt: TGTGCCAGCAGTTATGGGGGGAGCGGAAACATTCAGTACTTC

d_gene: TRBD1
v_gene: TRBV11-1
abundance: -
j_gene: TRBJ1-1
CDR3aa: CASSPPPGTGGAGTEAFF
CDR3nt: TGTGCCAGCAGCCCGCCTCCTGGGACAGGGGGCGCGGGCACTGAAGCTTTCTTT

d_gene: -
v_gene: TRBV5-1
abundance: -
j_gene: TRBJ1-1
CDR3aa: CASSLLGVMNTEAFF
CDR3nt: TGCGCCAGCAGCTTGCTCGGAGTCATGAACACTGAAGCTTTCTTT

d_gene: TRBD2
v_gene: TRBV7-3
abundance: -
j_gene: TRBJ2-7
CDR3aa: CASSLTGLVPSEQYF
CDR3nt: TGTGCCAGCAGCTTAACGGGACTAGTACCTTCCGAGCAGTACTTC

d_gene: -
v_gene: TRBV6-5
abundance: -
j_gene: TRBJ2-2
CDR3aa: CASSYGGGNTGELFF
CDR3nt: TGTGCCAGCAGTTACGGGGGCGGGAACACCGGGGAGCTGTTTTTT

d_gene: -
v_gene: TRBV19
abundance: few
j_gene: TRBJ1-1
CDR3aa: CASTLATEAFF
CDR3nt: TGTGCCAGTACGTTGGCGACTGAAGCTTTCTTT

d_gene: TRBD2
v_gene: TRBV6-1
abundance: -
j_gene: TRBJ2-3
CDR3aa: CASKFSGGTDTQYF
CDR3nt: TGTGCCAGCAAATTTAGCGGGGGCACAGATACGCAGTATTTT

d_gene: -
v_gene: TRBV19
abundance: -
j_gene: TRBJ1-2
CDR3aa: CASSIGRDDGYTF
CDR3nt: TGTGCCAGTAGTATAGGCCGGGACGATGGCTACACCTTC

d_gene: -
v_gene: TRBV28
abundance: few
j_gene: TRBJ1-5
CDR3aa: CASTYRDQPQHF
CDR3nt: TGTGCCAGCACTTACAGGGACCAGCCCCAGCATTTT

d_gene: TRBD1
v_gene: TRBV14
abundance: -
j_gene: TRBJ2-7
CDR3aa: CASSQVQGAYEQYF
CDR3nt: TGTGCCAGCAGCCAAGTACAGGGGGCCTACGAGCAGTACTTC

d_gene: -
v_gene: TRBV30
abundance: -
j_gene: TRBJ2-7
CDR3aa: CAWTENYEQYF
CDR3nt: TGTGCCTGGACGGAAAACTACGAGCAGTACTTC

d_gene: TRBD2
v_gene: TRBV11-2
abundance: -
j_gene: TRBJ2-7
CDR3aa: CASSQREGRSYEQYF
CDR3nt: TGTGCCAGCAGCCAAAGGGAGGGGCGGTCCTACGAGCAGTACTTC

d_gene: -
v_gene: TRBV9
abundance: -
j_gene: TRBJ2-3
CDR3aa: CASSVIPTGRGADTQYF
CDR3nt: TGTGCCAGCAGCGTCATTCCGACAGGGCGGGGAGCAGATACGCAGTATTTT

d_gene: -
v_gene: TRBV6-1
abundance: once
j_gene: TRBJ1-2
CDR3aa: CASSERSGRADYGYTF
CDR3nt: TGTGCCAGCAGTGAACGTTCCGGACGGGCGGACTATGGCTACACCTTC

d_gene: -
v_gene: TRBV6-6
abundance: -
j_gene: TRBJ1-1
CDR3aa: CASSYSRVQGTEAFF
CDR3nt: TGTGCCAGCAGTTACTCGAGAGTCCAGGGGACTGAAGCTTTCTTT

d_gene: -
v_gene: TRBV11-2
abundance: -
j_gene: TRBJ1-3
CDR3aa: CASSLEGFFGNTIYF
CDR3nt: TGTGCCAGCAGCTTAGAGGGGTTCTTTGGAAACACCATATATTTT

d_gene: -
v_gene: TRBV18
abundance: -
j_gene: TRBJ1-1
CDR3aa: CASYPPGTANTEAFF
CDR3nt: TGTGCCAGCTACCCTCCCGGGACGGCAAACACTGAAGCTTTCTTT

d_gene: TRBD2
v_gene: TRBV5-6
abundance: few
j_gene: TRBJ2-5
CDR3aa: CASSLTSGGYQETQYF
CDR3nt: TGTGCCAGCAGCTTGACTAGCGGGGGGTACCAAGAGACCCAGTACTTC

d_gene: TRBD1
v_gene: TRBV19
abundance: -
j_gene: TRBJ1-3
CDR3aa: CASRRGTGQLGNTIYF
CDR3nt: TGTGCCAGTAGAAGAGGGACAGGGCAGCTTGGAAACACCATATATTTT

d_gene: -
v_gene: TRBV7-2
abundance: once
j_gene: TRBJ2-3
CDR3aa: CADRRQPTDTQYF
CDR3nt: TGTGCCGATCGGAGGCAGCCCACAGATACGCAGTATTTT

d_gene: -
v_gene: TRBV7-8
abundance: -
j_gene: TRBJ1-5
CDR3aa: CASSLGRSENQPQHF
CDR3nt: TGTGCCAGCAGCCTGGGACGGTCAGAGAATCAGCCCCAGCATTTT

d_gene: -
v_gene: TRBV10-2
abundance: -
j_gene: TRBJ2-3
CDR3aa: CASRGTVADTQYF
CDR3nt: TGCGCCAGCAGAGGGACCGTGGCAGATACGCAGTATTTT

d_gene: TRBD1
v_gene: TRBV6-5
abundance: -
j_gene: TRBJ1-1
CDR3aa: CASSYPQGAEAFF
CDR3nt: TGTGCCAGCAGTTACCCACAGGGGGCTGAAGCTTTCTTT

d_gene: TRBD1
v_gene: TRBV7-2
abundance: -
j_gene: TRBJ1-2
CDR3aa: CASSFKSGQDYGYTF
CDR3nt: TGTGCCAGCAGCTTTAAATCCGGACAGGATTATGGCTACACCTTC

d_gene: -
v_gene: TRBV21-1
abundance: -
j_gene: TRBJ2-7
CDR3aa: CASSKGHRVSHEQYF
CDR3nt: TGTGCCAGCAGCAAAGGCCACAGGGTCTCCCACGAGCAGTACTTC

d_gene: TRBD1
v_gene: TRBV9
abundance: -
j_gene: TRBJ1-2
CDR3aa: CASSVGGTANYGYTF
CDR3nt: TGTGCCAGCAGCGTAGGAGGGACAGCTAACTATGGCTACACCTTC